Below are 2 T cell receptor beta chains sequenced from a single sample in a study of blood T cell repertoires in COVID-19. Sequenced by immunoSEQ multiplex PCR; TCRdb stores in-frame clones only, minus some. The profile shows about 9,300 clones, around 90% of them singletons. Sequencing was performed on peripheral blood. The origin of the receptors is a woman between 50 and 59 years old with active COVID-19.

The genes are TRBV18 and TRBJ2-3, with 13 bases fitting TRBD2. J was trimmed by 5 bases and V by 0 bases; bases with no gene match: 2. Germline loops: CDR1 KGHSH, CDR2 LQKENI. The CDR3 consists of 16 residues. The CDR3, as DNA: TGTGCCAGCTCACCACCGGGACTAGCGGGACTAGATACGCAGTATTTT. It specifies CASSPPGLAGLDTQYF.

This chain joins TRBV5-1 and TRBJ2-3, with D uncertain. Germline-derived CDR1 and CDR2 are SGHRS and YFSETQ. The CDR3 spans 14 residues. V gave up 1 base and J gave up 5 bases, with 11 bases separating them. In DNA form, the CDR3 reads TGCGCCAGCAGCTTGAACGGTGGCGGAGATACGCAGTATTTT. It is translated as CASSLNGGGDTQYF.